The 17 T cell receptor beta chains below come from one sample, sequenced in a study of CD8 T cells in Susac syndrome. RNA amounts of about 0.5 to 1 ug underwent reverse transcription with random hexamers. MiXCR, applied by TCRdb to the immunoSEQ multiplex PCR reads, yields one record per CDR3 protein. Among approximately 150,000 distinct CDR3 sequences, approximately 94% were seen once, and the ten largest hold about 0.095%. The sample comprised CD4+ T cells from PBMCs. These receptors all come from a human donor with multiple sclerosis.

This rearrangement joins TRBV12-3 or TRBV12-4 to TRBJ2-7; D call uncertain. Trimming pared 5 bases from V and 5 bases from J, leaving 16 bases between. CDR3 size: 14 residues. CDR3 DNA sequence: TGTGCCAGCAGTCGGCTCCTCGATACCCACGAGCAGTACTTC. It specifies CASSRLLDTHEQYF.

This clonotype was counted between two and nine times. Compared with germline, one end of the junction differs, possibly owing to a read error. The gene calls are TRBV5-1 and TRBJ2-3; D uncertain. The germline V gene encodes CDR1 SGHRS and CDR2 YFSETQ. The CDR3 totals 13 residues. CDR3 in amino acids: CASSSTSTDTQYF. CDR3 DNA sequence: TGTGCCAGCAGTAGCACCAGCACAGATACGCAGTATTTT.

This chain joins TRBV20-1 and TRBJ1-1, with a weak D call TRBD1 (5 bases). V lost 8 bases to trimming and J lost 3 bases, with 10 bases between them. The CDR3 extends over 11 amino acids. Germline loops: CDR1 DFQATT, CDR2 SNEGSKA (reference sequence). CDR3 sequence (DNA): TGCAGTTTTCAGGGTTACACTGAAGCTTTCTTT. Amino acid sequence: CSFQGYTEAFF.

The rearrangement uses TRBV10-3 and TRBJ2-1; 7 bases are shared with TRBD1. The germline CDR1 and CDR2 sequences are ENHRY and SYGVKD. V shed 9 bases, J shed 5 bases, and the junction held 4 bases outside the gene matches. The CDR3 spans 12 residues. The CDR3 is CAMGTDNNEQFF. The CDR3 nucleotides are TGTGCCATGGGGACAGACAACAATGAGCAGTTCTTC.

V is TRBV7-6 and J is TRBJ2-1; 11 bases agree with TRBD2. The CDR3 extends over 19 amino acids. Losses at the gene ends were 3 bases for V and 6 bases for J; bases not matched to a gene: 16. From germline, CDR1 is SGHVS and CDR2 FNYEAQ. The CDR3 nucleotides read TGTGCCAGCAGCTTTAGTTTTTATAGCGGGAGGGCCCAGGGCAATGAGCAGTTCTTC. Translation gives CASSFSFYSGRAQGNEQFF.

The CDR3 loop is CASSVGQGMVHEQYF. DNA for the CDR3: TGTGCCAGCAGCGTCGGGCAGGGAATGGTCCACGAGCAGTACTTC. The rearrangement uses TRBV9 and TRBJ2-7; D perhaps matches TRBD1 (5 bases). The CDR3 contains 15 residues. Trimming stripped 2 bases from V and 5 bases from J, with 17 bases between. Germline lookup yields CDR1 SGDLS and CDR2 YYNGEE.

The chain joins TRBV3-1 to TRBJ2-7; a possible D gene is TRBD1 (5 bases). The CDR3 spans 15 residues. The V and J ends lost 1 base and 0 bases respectively, with 10 bases between them. In germline, CDR1 is LGHDT, CDR2 YNNKEL (reference sequence). The CDR3 DNA reads TGTGCCAGCAGCCAAGGCTCAGGGTACTCCTACGAGCAGTACTTC. It codes for CASSQGSGYSYEQYF.

This chain uses TRBV12-5 with TRBJ1-4; perhaps TRBD1 as D (6 bases). The germline CDR1 and CDR2 sequences are LGHNT and FRNRAP. Trimming stripped 7 bases from V and 10 bases from J, with 16 bases between. The CDR3 sequence is 13 residues long. The chain's CDR3 is CASAASRDTKLFF. The CDR3 DNA reads as TGTGCTAGTGCCGCTTCCCGGGACACAAAACTGTTTTTT.

The V gene is TRBV9, the J gene TRBJ1-4, with 7 bases matching TRBD1. V shed 4 bases and J 5 bases; nucleotides not matched to a gene: 5. The CDR3 runs 14 residues. CDR1 and CDR2 (germline): SGDLS, YYNGEE. The CDR3 DNA reads as TGTGCCAGCAGCCGGGACAGACGAAATGAAAAACTGTTTTTT. Translating gives CASSRDRRNEKLFF. Based on the CDR3 plus reference TRBV9 and TRBJ1-4, the full variable domain is DSGVTQTPKHLITATGQRVTLRCSPRSGDLSVYWYQQSLDQGLQFLIQYYNGEERAKGNILERFSAQQFPDLHSELNLSSLELGDSALYFCASSRDRRNEKLFFGSGTQLSVL.

The V and J genes are TRBV11-1 and TRBJ2-5; 12 bases map to TRBD2. This CDR3 is 17 amino acids long. Germline V gene data show CDR1 as SGHAT and CDR2 as FQDESV (reference sequence). The junction had 12 bases not matched to a gene; V was cut back by 6 bases and J by 4 bases. Here the CDR3 reads CASRATSGSLGGETQYF. The CDR3 bases are TGTGCCAGCAGAGCGACTAGCGGGAGCTTAGGGGGAGAGACCCAGTACTTC.

The chain combines TRBV5-1 with TRBJ1-5; no firm D call. V lost 1 base, J lost 5 bases, and 7 bases lay in between. CDR1 and CDR2 (germline): SGHRS, YFSETQ. The CDR3 runs 13 residues. As DNA, the CDR3 is TGCGCCAGCAGCTTGTACCCGGATCAGCCCCAGCATTTT. Translation: CASSLYPDQPQHF.

The J gene is TRBJ2-1, the V gene TRBV9; D remains ambiguous. V was cut by 0 bases and J by 0 bases, with 10 bases left in between. The CDR3 covers 16 residues. CDR1 SGDLS and CDR2 YYNGEE come from the germline V gene. Written as DNA, the CDR3 is TGTGCCAGCAGCGTAGCGGGCGTTCCCTCCTACAATGAGCAGTTCTTC. It codes for CASSVAGVPSYNEQFF.

This clonotype has a single count. The chain is built from TRBV7-9 and TRBJ2-1; D tentatively fits TRBD1 or TRBD2 (5 bases each). Germline V gene sequence: CDR1 SEHNR, CDR2 FQNEAQ (reference sequence). Trimming removed 5 bases from V and 3 bases from J, with 17 bases in between. The CDR3 length is 16 residues. The CDR3: CASSPPGTLNYNEQFF. The CDR3 nucleotides read TGTGCCAGCAGCCCCCCCGGGACCCTAAACTACAATGAGCAGTTCTTC.

V is TRBV5-6 and J is TRBJ2-5; D is unresolved. This CDR3 has 15 residues. Trimming took off 0 bases at V and 1 base at J, with 10 bases between the two ends. In germline, CDR1 is SGHDT, CDR2 YYEEEE. The CDR3 spells CASSLVLQTQETQYF. DNA of the CDR3: TGTGCCAGCAGCTTGGTGCTCCAGACCCAAGAGACCCAGTACTTC.

The CDR3: CASSLGGTGITEAFF. In DNA, the CDR3 is TGTGCCAGCAGCTTGGGAGGGACAGGGATCACTGAAGCTTTCTTT. This chain connects TRBV5-6 to TRBJ1-1; 9 positions match TRBD1. Germline V CDR1 and CDR2: SGHDT, YYEEEE. This CDR3 has 15 residues. V shed 0 bases, J shed 4 bases, and the junction held 4 bases outside the gene matches.

This clonotype has a single count. This chain joins TRBV5-1 and TRBJ1-2; TRBD1 matches 7 bases. The CDR3 loop spans 12 amino acids. The V segment lost 5 bases and the J segment 10 bases; nucleotides outside the gene matches: 8. Germline V gene data show CDR1 as SGHRS and CDR2 as YFSETQ. CDR3 residues: CASSPGQSIYTF. The CDR3 bases are TGCGCCAGCAGTCCGGGACAGAGTATCTACACCTTC.

The chain combines TRBV3-1 with TRBJ2-5, with 7 positions matching TRBD2. Germline V gene sequence: CDR1 LGHDT, CDR2 YNNKEL (reference sequence). CDR3 length: 14 amino acids. The V and J ends lost 8 bases and 4 bases, in that order; junction bases with no gene match: 10. As DNA, the CDR3 is TGTGCCAGCGGAGACCTAGCGGTTGGAGAGACCCAGTACTTC. It encodes CASGDLAVGETQYF.